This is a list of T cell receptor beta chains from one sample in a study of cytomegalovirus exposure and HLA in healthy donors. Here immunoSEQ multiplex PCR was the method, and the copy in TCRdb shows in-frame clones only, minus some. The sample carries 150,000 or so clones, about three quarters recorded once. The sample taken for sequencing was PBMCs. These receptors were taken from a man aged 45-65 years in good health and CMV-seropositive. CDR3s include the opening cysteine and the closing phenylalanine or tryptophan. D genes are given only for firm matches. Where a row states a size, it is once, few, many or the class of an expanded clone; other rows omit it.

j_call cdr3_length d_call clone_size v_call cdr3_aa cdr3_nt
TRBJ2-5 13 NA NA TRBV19 CASTNNPLGEQYF TGTGCCAGTACCAACAACCCCCTTGGGGAGCAGTACTTC
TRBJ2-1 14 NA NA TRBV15 CATSRSGLSNEQFF TGTGCCACCAGCAGGTCGGGACTCTCCAATGAGCAGTTCTTC
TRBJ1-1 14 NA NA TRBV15 CATSLPAGNTEAFF TGTGCCACCAGCCTCCCGGCAGGGAACACTGAAGCTTTCTTT
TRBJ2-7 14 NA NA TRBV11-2 CASSPPAKGEKQYF TGTGCCAGCAGCCCCCCGGCGAAGGGGGAGAAGCAGTACTTC
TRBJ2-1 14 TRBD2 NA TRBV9 CASSVAGGQVEQFF TGTGCCAGCAGCGTAGCGGGGGGGCAGGTTGAGCAGTTCTTC
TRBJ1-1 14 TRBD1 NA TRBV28 CASRTGEASTEAFF TGTGCCAGCAGGACAGGGGAGGCGAGCACTGAAGCTTTCTTT
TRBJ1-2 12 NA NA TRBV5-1 CASSPGNYGYTF TGCGCCAGCAGCCCCGGGAACTATGGCTACACCTTC
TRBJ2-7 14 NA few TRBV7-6 CASSLDSSSYEQYF TGTGCCAGCAGCTTAGACTCGAGCTCCTACGAGCAGTACTTC
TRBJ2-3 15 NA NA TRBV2 CASGRRGLTTDTQYF TGTGCCAGCGGGAGGCGGGGGCTCACCACAGATACGCAGTATTTT
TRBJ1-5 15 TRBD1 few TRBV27 CASSATGGGNQPQHF TGTGCCAGCAGTGCGACAGGGGGCGGCAATCAGCCCCAGCATTTT
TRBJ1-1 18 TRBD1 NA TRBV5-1 CASSLTYATRGRGTEAFF TGCGCCAGCAGCTTAACCTATGCAACCAGGGGGCGAGGGACTGAAGCTTTCTTT
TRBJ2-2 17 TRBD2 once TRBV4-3 CASSLPTSGGRVGELFF TGCGCCAGCAGCCTTCCCACTAGCGGGGGGAGGGTCGGGGAGCTGTTTTTT
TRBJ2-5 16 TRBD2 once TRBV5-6 CASSRGLAGEQETQYF TGTGCCAGCAGCAGAGGACTAGCGGGGGAACAAGAGACCCAGTACTTC
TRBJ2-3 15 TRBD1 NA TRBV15 CATSRGDRVGDTQYF TGTGCCACCAGCAGGGGGGACAGGGTGGGGGATACGCAGTATTTT
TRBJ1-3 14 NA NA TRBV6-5 CASGGEFTGNTIYF TGTGCCAGTGGAGGGGAATTTACTGGAAACACCATATATTTT
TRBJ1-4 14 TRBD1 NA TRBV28 CASSTGTGGRKLFF TGTGCCAGCTCAACCGGGACAGGGGGCAGAAAACTGTTTTTT
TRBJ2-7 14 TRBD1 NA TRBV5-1 CASSTAGQGYEQYF TGCGCCAGCAGCACAGCGGGACAGGGTTACGAGCAGTACTTC
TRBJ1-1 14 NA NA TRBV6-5 CASSFAEGRTEAFF TGTGCCAGCAGTTTCGCGGAGGGTAGGACTGAAGCTTTCTTT
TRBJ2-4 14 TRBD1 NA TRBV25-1 CASSPQGKENIQYF TGTGCCAGCAGTCCACAGGGGAAGGAAAACATTCAGTACTTC
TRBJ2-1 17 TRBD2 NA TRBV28 CASSLLRGGSLDNEQFF TGTGCCAGCAGTTTATTACGGGGGGGGTCCCTTGACAATGAGCAGTTCTTC
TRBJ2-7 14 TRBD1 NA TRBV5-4 CASSFRDRGGEQYF TGTGCCAGCAGCTTTCGGGACAGGGGGGGCGAGCAGTACTTC
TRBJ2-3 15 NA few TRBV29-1 CSVGALTIEMDTQYF TGCAGCGTTGGGGCCTTGACTATTGAAATGGATACGCAGTATTTT
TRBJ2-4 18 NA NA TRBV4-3 CASSQEIGLPIAKNIQYF TGCGCCAGCAGCCAAGAGATCGGACTACCGATAGCCAAAAACATTCAGTACTTC
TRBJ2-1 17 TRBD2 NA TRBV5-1 CASSLEGGGGVYNEQFF TGCGCCAGCAGCTTGGAAGGCGGCGGGGGGGTCTACAATGAGCAGTTCTTC
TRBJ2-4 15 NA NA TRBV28 CASSLRSGVKNIQYF TGTGCCAGCAGTTTGAGGTCAGGGGTCAAAAACATTCAGTACTTC
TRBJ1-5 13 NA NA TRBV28 CATVFSPNQPQHF TGTGCCACCGTGTTTAGCCCTAATCAGCCCCAGCATTTT